What follows are 16 T cell receptor beta chains derived from one specimen sequenced in a study of identical twins. One entry per CDR3 protein results from TCRdb running MiXCR on the 5' RACE reads. Here the sample spans more than 1.5 million distinct CDR3 sequences, around 29% being singletons. Sequences were obtained from cord blood. These receptors came from a newborn girl in good health.

In this sample, this clonotype turned up a few times. V usage is TRBV7-2 and J usage is TRBJ2-5; no clear D gene. Trimming shortened V by 3 bases and J by 11 bases, and 22 bases separated the two germline ends. The germline V gene encodes CDR1 SGHTA and CDR2 FQGNSA. The CDR3 is made up of 15 amino acids. Here the CDR3 DNA reads TGTGCCAGCAGCTTGTCCCCCTGGGGTCGGATGGAGCAGTACTTC. Translating it yields CASSLSPWGRMEQYF.

This clonotype was picked up a small number of times. This rearrangement joins TRBV27 to TRBJ2-3; the match to TRBD2 covers 12 bases. J gave up 4 bases and V 4 bases, and 9 bases lay outside the gene matches. In germline, CDR1 is MNHEY, CDR2 SMNVEV (reference sequence). This CDR3 is built from 17 residues. CDR3 sequence: CASSSRPSGGVADTQYF. In DNA form, the CDR3 reads TGTGCCAGCAGTTCCCGCCCTAGCGGGGGGGTAGCAGATACGCAGTATTTT.

This clonotype was picked up a small number of times. This chain uses TRBV24-1 with TRBJ1-4; 11 bases line up with TRBD1. CDR3 length equals 14 residues. The trim removed 4 bases at V and 6 bases at J, leaving 0 bases unmatched. Germline CDR1 is KGHDR and CDR2 is SFDVKD. CDR3 in DNA: TGTGCCACCAGTGAGGGACAGGGGGATGAAAAACTGTTTTTT. Its protein is CATSEGQGDEKLFF.

This clonotype was detected only a few times. The rearrangement joins TRBV5-1 to TRBJ2-4, with 15 positions matching TRBD2. The germline gives CDR1 SGHRS, CDR2 YFSETQ. The CDR3 consists of 18 residues. V shed 1 base, J shed 8 bases, and the junction held 10 bases outside the gene matches. The CDR3 is CASSLLSPGLAGGYIQYF. The CDR3 DNA sequence: TGCGCCAGCAGCTTGTTGTCTCCGGGACTAGCGGGGGGATACATTCAGTACTTC.

This clonotype turned up a few times. The chain has TRBV2 and TRBJ2-7; D uncertain. This CDR3 comprises 12 residues. Germline V gene data show CDR1 as SNHLY and CDR2 as FYNNEI. Between the trimmed V and J ends, which lost 1 base and 12 bases, there was a span of 13 bases. This CDR3 is CASSEVWDGRYF. CDR3 sequence (DNA): TGTGCCAGCAGTGAAGTTTGGGATGGGCGGTACTTC.

This clonotype was seen only a few times. V gene TRBV4-2 combines with J gene TRBJ2-1; 9 nucleotides line up with TRBD2. The CDR3 is 15 amino acids. Germline trimming cut 0 bases from V and 5 bases from J; bases unmatched to any gene: 2. Per the germline V gene, CDR1 is LGHNA and CDR2 is YNFKEQ. The chain's CDR3 is CASSQEAGGHNEQFF. The CDR3 coding sequence is TGTGCCAGCAGCCAAGAAGCGGGAGGACACAATGAGCAGTTCTTC.

The sample holds a few counts of this clonotype. The chain recombines TRBV29-1 with TRBJ2-7; a possible D gene is TRBD1 (6 bases). The CDR3 totals 13 residues. Trimming shortened V by 4 bases and J by 2 bases, and 12 bases separated the two germline ends. CDR1 SQVTM and CDR2 ANQGSEA come from the germline V gene. DNA for the CDR3: TGCAGCGTTGGGAGGACAGCGACCTACGAGCAGTACTTC. It specifies CSVGRTATYEQYF.

The chain has TRBV5-1 and TRBJ2-4; 9 bases agree with TRBD1. There are 16 residues in the CDR3. V was pared by 4 bases and J by 9 bases, with 14 bases of the junction left unmatched. The germline gives CDR1 SGHRS, CDR2 YFSETQ. CDR3 sequence: CASSQKTGGVGSIQYF. CDR3 DNA sequence: TGCGCCAGCAGCCAAAAAACAGGGGGCGTAGGGAGCATTCAGTACTTC.

This clonotype was seen a handful of times. The rearrangement joins TRBV28 to TRBJ2-1; 12 nucleotides align to TRBD2. The CDR3 contains 15 residues. CDR1 MDHEN and CDR2 SYDVKM come from the germline V gene. With V trimmed by 4 bases and J by 8 bases, 6 bases remained unmatched. CDR3: CASSSWTSGNYEQFF. CDR3 in DNA: TGTGCCAGCAGTTCCTGGACTAGCGGGAATTATGAGCAGTTCTTC.

V is TRBV28 and J is TRBJ2-5; 7 nucleotides line up with TRBD2. Trimming at V came to 2 bases and at J to 1 base, leaving 4 bases not matched to a gene. The CDR3 is 15 residues long. Germline assignment: CDR1 MDHEN and CDR2 SYDVKM. The CDR3 sequence: CASSLGGSPQETQYF. The CDR3 DNA is TGTGCCAGCAGTTTAGGCGGGAGCCCCCAAGAGACCCAGTACTTC.

The chain has TRBV7-2 and TRBJ1-4; D may be TRBD1 (6 bases). Germline CDR1 is SGHTA and CDR2 is FQGNSA. The length of the CDR3 is 14 residues. V shed 5 bases and J shed 3 bases, with 10 bases lying between them. The CDR3 protein is CASSQQGSNEKLFF. For the CDR3, the DNA is TGTGCCAGCAGCCAACAGGGTTCTAATGAAAAACTGTTTTTT.

A note on this clonotype: At one end, the junction sequence differs from germline, possibly due to a read error. The chain employs TRBV6-5 and TRBJ1-2; no clear D gene. The CDR3 covers 19 residues. CDR1 is MNHEY, CDR2 SVGAGI, per germline. CDR3 sequence: CASSHSPVFGGPYMYGYTF. DNA of the CDR3: TGTGCCAGCAGTCACTCCCCTGTTTTTGGCGGGCCTTATATGTATGGCTACACCTTC.

The CDR3 region has the DNA TGTGCCAGCTCACCACGGAAACAGGGAGGAGAGACCCAGTACTTC. This sequence encodes CASSPRKQGGETQYF. The rearrangement uses TRBV18 and TRBJ2-5; D tentatively reads TRBD1 or TRBD2 (6 bases each). The V gene lost 1 base and the J gene lost 4 bases, with 13 bases spanning the gap. Germline V gene lookup returns CDR1 KGHSH and CDR2 LQKENI. The CDR3 spans 15 residues. Full variable domain (remainder filled in from reference TRBV18 and TRBJ2-5): NAGVMQNPRHLVRRRGQEARLRCSPMKGHSHVYWYRQLPEEGLKFMVYLQKENIIDESGMPKERFSAEFPKEGPSILRIQQVVRGDSAAYFCASSPRKQGGETQYFGPGTRLLVL.

This clonotype was counted between two and nine times. The rearrangement joins TRBV4-1 to TRBJ2-3; no definite D call. V was clipped by 3 bases and J by 3 bases, with 4 bases between them. Germline V lookup: CDR1 MGHRA, CDR2 YSYEKL. The CDR3 runs 12 residues. For the CDR3, the DNA is TGCGCCAGCAGCCATATAACAGATACGCAGTATTTT. Amino acids: CASSHITDTQYF.

This rearrangement joins TRBV7-9 to TRBJ1-2; 7 nucleotides line up with TRBD1. Trimming removed 5 bases from V and 2 bases from J; junction bases left unmatched: 14. There are 17 residues in the CDR3. Germline-derived CDR1 and CDR2 are SEHNR and FQNEAQ (reference sequence). The CDR3 here is CASSLFPPGGLNYGYTF. The DNA for the CDR3 is TGTGCCAGCAGCCTTTTCCCCCCAGGGGGGTTAAACTATGGCTACACCTTC. Full variable domain (rest looked up from reference TRBV7-9 and TRBJ1-2): DTGVSQNPRHKITKRGQNVTFRCDPISEHNRLYWYRQTLGQGPEFLTYFQNEAQLEKSRLLSDRFSAERPKGSFSTLEIQRTEQGDSAMYLCASSLFPPGGLNYGYTFGSGTRLTVV.

This chain links TRBV16 with TRBJ1-2; D is unresolved. Germline V gene data show CDR1 as KGHSY and CDR2 as FQNENV. The CDR3 runs to 13 residues. Trimming removed 0 bases at V and 5 bases at J, with 7 bases between. CDR3 residues: CASSQSEGYGYTF. CDR3 in DNA: TGTGCCAGCAGCCAATCGGAAGGTTATGGCTACACCTTC. The full variable domain, completed using reference TRBV16 and TRBJ1-2, is GEEVAQTPKHLVRGEGQKAKLYCAPIKGHSYVFWYQQVLKNEFKFLISFQNENVFDETGMPKERFSAKCLPNSPCSLEIQATKLEDSAVYFCASSQSEGYGYTFGSGTRLTVV.